Sequencing of this T cell receptor beta chain was carried out in a study of cytotoxic CD8 clonotypes in ibrutinib-treated CLL. Across the whole study: The patients comprised roughly 10 relapsed/refractory and about 15 treatment-naive cases, approximately 18 IGHV unmutated. Overall, about 25 responses were partial and 2 complete; following median 68 months, approximately 15 patients stayed remitted and roughly twelve progressed.

Study-level findings and limits: Few clonotypes were public, and these shrank or held steady under treatment.

With respect to this clone: The antigen is undetermined.

The CDR3 is 14 residues long. Trimming pared 6 bases from V and 1 base from J, leaving 11 bases between. Per germline, CDR1 MNHEY and CDR2 SMNVEV (reference sequence). Repertoires were generated with immunoSEQ multiplex PCR, while TCRdb's copy carries only in-frame clones and drops some. The sample has 160,000 or so clones, roughly 88% seen once; the top ten hold about 2.9%. The chain has TRBV27 and TRBJ2-3; no reliable D call. This sequence originates from a human donor with chronic lymphocytic leukemia. This specimen was PBMCs, taken at disease progression, from a patient treated with ibrutinib. The CDR3 is CASSPVDRTDTQYF. The CDR3 DNA is TGTGCCAGCAGCCCGGTGGACCGCACAGATACGCAGTATTTT.